This T cell receptor (beta chain) was captured in a study of a mutant IDH1 vaccine in newly diagnosed glioma (dated by TCRdb to the early 2020s). With respect to the entire study: In the chemotherapy-containing groups, vaccination started alongside temozolomide cycles, whereas in patients who had radiotherapy alone it started 4-6 weeks after radiotherapy. Six visits were used for peripheral blood collection: V03 (baseline), V05, V07, V10, V12 and V13. The roughly 32 treated patients were 62.5% male and roughly 40% female, with a mean age of around 40 years. Before enrollment, patients had received standard therapy of radiotherapy alone, temozolomide alone, or radiochemotherapy with temozolomide; most received the combination. The week-35 safety follow-up took place at visit V12, and the week-47 end of study took place at visit V13. Longitudinal TCRB deep sequencing was performed for about two dozen treated patients wherever samples were available for exploratory analyses.

V is shortened by 1 base, J by 3 bases, and the region joining them spans 10 bases. CDR1 and CDR2 are drawn from the germline V gene (reference sequence): GTSNPN, SVGIG. Including cysteine and phenylalanine, the CDR3 has 13 amino acids. The retained sequence is limited to the CDR3, 39 bases, with the frame set at the first base. Note on this clone: This receptor's antigen is unknown. No clone much larger than this one lies a single base away; base qualities are absent.

The sample's time point label, in plain terms: week 35, safety follow-up. A 20-mer mutant IDH1 peptide at 300 micrograms in Montanide made up each vaccine dose, which was injected subcutaneously together with topical imiquimod. Eight vaccinations were administered to patients in weeks 1, 3, 5, 7, 11, 15, 19 and 23, corresponding to visits V03 through V10. Newly diagnosed WHO grade 3 or 4 IDH1-mutant astrocytomas showing loss of nuclear ATRX were present in the donors. The samples were drawn from NOA16, a multicentre, single-arm, open-label phase I trial in Germany that tested a mutant IDH1 peptide vaccine in humans for the first time. Genomic DNA for TCRB sequencing was isolated from EDTA blood with the DNeasy Blood and Tissue Kit. The library was generated by the immunoSEQ multiplex PCR assay. Rearranged TCR beta chain sequences were amplified with the hsTCRB Kit following the manufacturer's protocol. TCRB libraries were sequenced on an Illumina MiSeq. In the paper's pipeline: The kit vendor's proprietary platform handled demultiplexing, trimming and gene mapping. Drawn from immuneACCESS, this table holds only the in-frame rearrangements with V and J called that TCRdb kept. Clones are partly lost; checked studies trace under half to an unresolved V gene and leave the rest unexplained. V, J and clone size are taken as reported in that table, and D and trimming were inferred from the DNA itself. Here the sample has 30,000 or so clones; roughly 80% occur a single time. Approximately 6.9% of the sample comes from the top ten.

The research as a whole found: Selection of PBMC samples for TCRB deep sequencing was based on availability. It was noted by the authors that analyses of patient blood samples could not be reproduced owing to sample limitations. Pseudoprogression appeared unrelated to alterations in the top peripheral T cell clonotypes detected by TCRB sequencing. Vaccine-induced immune responses across multiple MHC alleles were detected in 80% to 95% of patients.

This material consisted of PBMCs, taken from a glioma patient whose treatment included an IDH1 peptide vaccine. In this chain, TRBV30 is recombined with TRBJ2-7; TRBD1 is perhaps the D gene, given 6 matching bases. This TCR derives from a woman under 30 with glioma. The CDR3 region reads CAWSDGQSYEQYF. The nucleotides read TGTGCCTGGAGTGATGGACAGAGCTACGAGCAGTACTTC.